These 2 T cell receptor beta chains came from one sample sequenced in a study of response to subunit inactivated influenza vaccine. Each CDR3 protein is one row after TCRdb ran MiXCR on the RT-PCR reads. The sample lists fewer than 800,000 distinct CDR3 sequences; 15% to 19% were seen once. Specimen: PBMCs from blood, collected 11 to 12 days after vaccination. Every receptor here comes from a man aged 45-60 years who received an inactivated influenza vaccine.

This clonotype was seen repeatedly, ten times or more. In nucleotides, the CDR3 is TGTGCCAGCAGCCCATTCAACAGGGGCACAGATACGCAGTATTTT. This sequence encodes CASSPFNRGTDTQYF. V and J are TRBV14 and TRBJ2-3; D is perhaps TRBD1 (6 bases). Germline loops: CDR1 SGHDN, CDR2 FVKESK. Trimming took off 4 bases at V and 1 base at J, with 12 bases between the two ends. The CDR3 consists of 15 residues.

This clonotype was picked up many times. This chain connects TRBV29-1 to TRBJ2-5; D is unclear. There are 14 residues in the CDR3. The germline gives CDR1 SQVTM, CDR2 ANQGSEA. V gave up 7 bases and J gave up 1 base, with 16 bases separating them. DNA of the CDR3: TGCAGCGCCCCACGGACGGACCGCCAAGAGACCCAGTACTTC. As protein: CSAPRTDRQETQYF.